The clone carrying this TCR beta chain was seen a few times. As yet, its antigen is unknown. Germline V gene data show CDR1 as SGHRS and CDR2 as YFSETQ. The ends lost 0 bases at V and 7 bases at J; junction bases unmatched: 4. The CDR3 runs 14 residues. This entry belongs to a study of post-analysis software for immune sequencing data. Notes on the study in general: Compared with controls, patients had more of roughly five TRBV segments, including TRBV5-6, TRBV5-1 and TRBV20-1.

Every TCR beta cDNA library bore unique molecular identifiers. TCRdb ran MiXCR on the PCR reads and lists one entry per CDR3 protein. Of some 890,000 distinct CDR3 sequences listed, roughly 50% are singletons. The sample consisted of blood. This receptor was obtained from a girl aged 10 to 17 with multiple sclerosis. The rearrangement joins TRBV5-1 to TRBJ2-4, with TRBD1 identical over 7 bases. The CDR3 bases are TGCGCCAGCAGCTTGGAGCAGGGGGTGAACATTCAGTACTTC. It is translated as CASSLEQGVNIQYF. Together with reference TRBV5-1 and TRBJ2-4, the CDR3 gives the full variable domain: KAGVTQTPRYLIKTRGQQVTLSCSPISGHRSVSWYQQTPGQGLQFLFEYFSETQRNKGNFPGRFSGRQFSNSRSEMNVSTLELGDSALYLCASSLEQGVNIQYFGAGTRLSVL.